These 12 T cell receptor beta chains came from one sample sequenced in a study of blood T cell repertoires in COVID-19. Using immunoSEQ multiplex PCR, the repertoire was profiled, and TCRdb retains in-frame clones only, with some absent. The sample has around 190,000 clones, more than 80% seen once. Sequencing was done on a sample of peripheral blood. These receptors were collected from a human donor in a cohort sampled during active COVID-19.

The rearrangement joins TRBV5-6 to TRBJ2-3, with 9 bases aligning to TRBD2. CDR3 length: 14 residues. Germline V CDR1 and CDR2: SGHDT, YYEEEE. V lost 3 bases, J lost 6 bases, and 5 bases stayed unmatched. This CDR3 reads CASSSTSGYDTQYF. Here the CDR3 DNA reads TGTGCCAGCAGCTCAACTAGCGGGTATGATACGCAGTATTTT.

The CDR3 sequence: CASSYESSYNSPLHF. The CDR3 DNA is TGTGCCAGCAGTTACGAGAGCTCCTATAATTCACCCCTCCACTTT. The gene calls are TRBV6-2 or TRBV6-3 and TRBJ1-6; D not certain. Germline V gene data show CDR1 as MNHEY and CDR2 as SVGEGT. This CDR3 has 15 amino acids. V was cut by 2 bases and J by 0 bases, with 5 bases left in between.

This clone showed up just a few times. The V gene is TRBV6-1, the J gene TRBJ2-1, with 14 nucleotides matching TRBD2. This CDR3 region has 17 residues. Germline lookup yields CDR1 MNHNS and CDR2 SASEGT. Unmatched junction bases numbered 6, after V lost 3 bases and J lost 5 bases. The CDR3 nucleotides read TGTGCCAGCAGTGATGAAAAGACTAGCGGGGGGGACAATGAGCAGTTCTTC. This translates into CASSDEKTSGGDNEQFF.

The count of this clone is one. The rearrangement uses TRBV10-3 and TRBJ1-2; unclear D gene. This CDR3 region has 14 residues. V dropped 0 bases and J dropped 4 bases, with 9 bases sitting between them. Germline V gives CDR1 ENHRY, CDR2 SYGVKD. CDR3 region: CAISESRTVYGYTF. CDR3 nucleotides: TGTGCCATCAGTGAGTCAAGAACAGTCTATGGCTACACCTTC.

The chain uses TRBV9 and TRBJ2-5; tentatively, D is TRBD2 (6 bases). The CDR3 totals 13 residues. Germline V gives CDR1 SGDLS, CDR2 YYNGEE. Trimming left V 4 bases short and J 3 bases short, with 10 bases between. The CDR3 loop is CASSPDYKETQYF. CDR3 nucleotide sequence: TGTGCCAGCAGCCCGGACTATAAAGAGACCCAGTACTTC.

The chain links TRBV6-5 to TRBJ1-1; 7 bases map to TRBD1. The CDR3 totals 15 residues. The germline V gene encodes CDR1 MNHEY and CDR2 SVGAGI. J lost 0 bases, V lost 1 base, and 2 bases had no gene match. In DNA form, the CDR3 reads TGTGCCAGCAGTTACTACAGGGGTCTGAACACTGAAGCTTTCTTT. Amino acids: CASSYYRGLNTEAFF.

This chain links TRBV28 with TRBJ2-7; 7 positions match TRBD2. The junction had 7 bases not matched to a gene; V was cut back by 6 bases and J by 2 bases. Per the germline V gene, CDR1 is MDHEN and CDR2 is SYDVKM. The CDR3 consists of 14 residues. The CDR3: CASRVGGVAYEQYF. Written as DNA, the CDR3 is TGTGCCAGCAGGGTTGGGGGGGTGGCCTACGAGCAGTACTTC.

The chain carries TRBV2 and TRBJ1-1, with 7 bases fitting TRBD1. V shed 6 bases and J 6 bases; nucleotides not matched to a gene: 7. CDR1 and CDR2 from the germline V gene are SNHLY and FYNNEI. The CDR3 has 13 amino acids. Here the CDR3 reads CASSPDRVAEAFF. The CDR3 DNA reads TGTGCCAGCAGCCCAGACAGGGTCGCTGAAGCTTTCTTT. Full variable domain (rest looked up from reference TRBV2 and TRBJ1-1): EPEVTQTPSHQVTQMGQEVILRCVPISNHLYFYWYRQILGQKVEFLVSFYNNEISEKSEIFDDQFSVERPDGSNFTLKIRSTKLEDSAMYFCASSPDRVAEAFFGQGTRLTVV.

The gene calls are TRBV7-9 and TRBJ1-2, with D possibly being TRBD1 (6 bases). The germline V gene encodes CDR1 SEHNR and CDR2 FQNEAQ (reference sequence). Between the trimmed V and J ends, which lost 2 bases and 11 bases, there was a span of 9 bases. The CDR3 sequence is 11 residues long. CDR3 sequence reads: CASSLSGHYTF. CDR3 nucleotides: TGTGCCAGCAGCTTATCGGGACATTACACCTTC. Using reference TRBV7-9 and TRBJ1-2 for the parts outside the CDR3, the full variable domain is DTGVSQNPRHKITKRGQNVTFRCDPISEHNRLYWYRQTLGQGPEFLTYFQNEAQLEKSRLLSDRFSAERPKGSFSTLEIQRTEQGDSAMYLCASSLSGHYTFGSGTRLTVV.

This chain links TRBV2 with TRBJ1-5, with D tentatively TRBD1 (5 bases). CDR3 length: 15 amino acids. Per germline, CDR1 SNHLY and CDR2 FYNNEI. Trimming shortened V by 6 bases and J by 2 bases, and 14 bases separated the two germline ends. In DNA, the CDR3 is TGTGCCAGCAGGGACACGAATACGGGCAATCAGCCCCAGCATTTT. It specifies CASRDTNTGNQPQHF.

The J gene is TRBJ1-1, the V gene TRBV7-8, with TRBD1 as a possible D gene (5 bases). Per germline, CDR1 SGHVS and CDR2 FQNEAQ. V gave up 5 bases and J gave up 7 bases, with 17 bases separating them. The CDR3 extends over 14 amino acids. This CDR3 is CASSPTPGGGEAFF. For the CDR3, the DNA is TGTGCCAGCAGCCCGACCCCTGGCGGGGGTGAAGCTTTCTTT.

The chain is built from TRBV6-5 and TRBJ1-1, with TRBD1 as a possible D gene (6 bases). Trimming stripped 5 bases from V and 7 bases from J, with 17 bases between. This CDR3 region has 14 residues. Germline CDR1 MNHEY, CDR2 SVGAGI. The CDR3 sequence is CASSSNQGLGEAFF. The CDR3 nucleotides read TGTGCCAGCAGTAGTAATCAGGGGCTGGGTGAAGCTTTCTTT.